This entry concerns a single T cell receptor beta chain. V shed 0 bases and J shed 4 bases, with 12 bases lying between them. The CDR3 runs 16 residues. From germline, CDR1 is LGHNA and CDR2 YSLEER. This sample is drawn from a study of blood T cell repertoires in COVID-19. Study summary: Samples came from the United States, Italy and Spain, spanning acute and convalescent COVID-19.

In the authors' workflow: Reference gene primer amplification yielded estimated nucleated cell counts. Measured with immunoSEQ multiplex PCR; TCRdb has only the in-frame clones, and not every one. V, J and clone size derive from that table, while D and trimming were established from the DNA sequence. The table has roughly 31,000 clones, around 90% seen once. The clonotype originates from a man aged 55-75 years with active COVID-19. The sequencing input was peripheral blood. The chain joins TRBV4-3 to TRBJ1-4, with D uncertain. DNA of the CDR3: TGCGCCAGCAGCCAAGATGTTGGGAGAGATAATGAAAAACTGTTTTTT. Amino acid sequence: CASSQDVGRDNEKLFF.